Each of the 22 T cell receptor beta chains below was sequenced from the same sample in a study of CD8+CD57+ T cells in acquired aplastic anemia. The template used for profiling TCR beta VDJ and CDR3 was genomic DNA. MiXCR, applied by TCRdb to the reads, yields one record per CDR3 protein. The table lists about 210,000 distinct CDR3 sequences, 61% of them singletons. Sequencing input: sorted CD4+, CD8+, or CD8+CD57+ T cells (not recorded which) from PBMCs. These receptors originate from a human donor in good health.

In its sample, this clonotype was seen once. V is TRBV25-1 and J is TRBJ1-2; D not certain. V shed 4 bases and J shed 6 bases, with 15 bases lying between them. In germline, CDR1 is MGHDK, CDR2 SYGVNS. This CDR3 contains 14 residues. CDR3 coding DNA: TGTGCCAGCAGTGCGGTTAGCGTAAGCGATGGCTACACCTTC. The encoded protein is CASSAVSVSDGYTF.

This chain connects TRBV15 to TRBJ2-1; 10 nucleotides match TRBD2. The V gene end was trimmed by 3 bases and the J gene end by 4 bases; junction bases not matched to a gene: 9. Germline V gene sequence: CDR1 LNHNV, CDR2 YYDKDF (reference sequence). There are 17 residues in the CDR3. In DNA form, the CDR3 reads TGTGCCACCAGCAGTAGCAGCGGGGGGGCGGGTTACAATGAGCAGTTCTTC. This translates into CATSSSSGGAGYNEQFF.

The gene calls are TRBV25-1 and TRBJ2-7, with 8 bases identical to TRBD1. Germline V gene data show CDR1 as MGHDK and CDR2 as SYGVNS. This CDR3 has 15 residues. V gave up 3 bases and J gave up 3 bases; unmatched junction bases: 7. The CDR3 bases are TGTGCCAGCAGTGATCCCGGGACAGGCCTCTACGAGCAGTACTTC. Translating gives CASSDPGTGLYEQYF.

The chain uses TRBV19 and TRBJ2-4; TRBD2 might be the D (5 bases). V lost 6 bases, J lost 1 base, and 13 bases lay in between. Per germline, CDR1 LNHDA and CDR2 SQIVND (reference sequence). The CDR3 runs to 15 residues. CDR3 protein: CASRPSNTAKNIQYF. CDR3 nucleotide sequence: TGTGCCAGTAGACCTAGCAATACGGCCAAAAACATTCAGTACTTC.

J is TRBJ2-7 and V is TRBV7-9, with D tentatively TRBD1 or TRBD2 (5 bases each). CDR3 length: 12 residues. CDR1 SEHNR and CDR2 FQNEAQ come from the germline V gene (reference sequence). Trimming cost V 5 bases and J 8 bases, with 13 bases left between them. In DNA form, the CDR3 reads TGTGCCAGCAGCAACGACCCGGGACAGCAGTACTTC. Amino acid sequence: CASSNDPGQQYF.

For this clonotype: One end of the junction varies from germline; a read error may be responsible. V usage is TRBV20-1 and J usage is TRBJ2-7, with 7 bases aligning to TRBD2. CDR3 length: 12 residues. Germline values: CDR1 DFQATT, CDR2 SNEGSKA (reference sequence). The CDR3 here is CSARDRSSGNSF. DNA for the CDR3: TGCAGCGCTAGAGATCGGTCGAGCGGGAATTCCTTC.

This clonotype was recorded at least ten times. The chain links TRBV5-1 to TRBJ2-1, with 11 bases fitting TRBD2. This CDR3 comprises 19 residues. Germline V CDR1 and CDR2: SGHRS, YFSETQ. The junction had 8 bases not matched to a gene; V was cut back by 0 bases and J by 0 bases. CDR3 bases: TGCGCCAGCAGCTTGGTGGGGAGGGGACTAGCGGCCTCCTACAATGAGCAGTTCTTC. Residues: CASSLVGRGLAASYNEQFF.

The chain carries TRBV9 and TRBJ2-7; perhaps TRBD2 as D (6 bases). CDR1 and CDR2 from the germline V gene are SGDLS and YYNGEE. This CDR3 is 14 amino acids long. With 0 bases removed from V and 3 bases from J, the gap between germline ends came to 10 bases. In DNA, the CDR3 is TGTGCCAGCAGCGTAGATGGGGACTTCTACGAGCAGTACTTC. Translating gives CASSVDGDFYEQYF.

The chain carries TRBV10-3 and TRBJ1-2, with a possible D match to TRBD1 (6 bases). The V and J ends lost 2 bases and 12 bases respectively, with 19 bases between them. The CDR3 has 14 residues. CDR1 is ENHRY, CDR2 SYGVKD, per germline. The CDR3 region is CAISEETGPRGHTF. CDR3 in DNA: TGTGCCATCAGTGAGGAAACAGGGCCTCGGGGCCACACCTTC.

This chain connects TRBV4-2 to TRBJ1-5; D not resolved. Per germline, CDR1 LGHNA and CDR2 YNFKEQ. The CDR3 has 16 amino acids. V lost 4 bases and J lost 1, with 14 bases in between. CDR3 amino acids: CASSPSSSRSNQPQHF. The CDR3 DNA sequence: TGTGCCAGCAGCCCCTCCTCGAGTCGCAGCAATCAGCCCCAGCATTTT.

As DNA, the CDR3 is TGTGCCAGCAGCGTAGGACAGGCGGGCAATGAGCAGTTCTTC. Translating it yields CASSVGQAGNEQFF. This chain links TRBV9 with TRBJ2-1, with a weak D call TRBD1 (6 bases). The CDR3 consists of 14 residues. Trimming shortened V by 0 bases and J by 6 bases, and 10 bases separated the two germline ends. The germline V gene encodes CDR1 SGDLS and CDR2 YYNGEE.

The rearrangement joins TRBV12-3 or TRBV12-4 to TRBJ1-3; possible D gene TRBD1, 6 bases. V dropped 4 bases and J dropped 5 bases, with 9 bases sitting between them. This CDR3 comprises 13 residues. In nucleotides, the CDR3 is TGTGCCAGCAGTTCAGGACAGCGAAACACCATATATTTT. Protein product: CASSSGQRNTIYF.

The chain couples TRBV29-1 to TRBJ1-1; D gene uncertain. This CDR3 has 13 amino acids. Germline V gene data show CDR1 as SQVTM and CDR2 as ANQGSEA. Trimming pared 4 bases from V and 1 base from J, leaving 10 bases between. The CDR3 bases are TGCAGCGTTGCCAGGATGGGGAACACTGAAGCTTTCTTT. Protein product: CSVARMGNTEAFF. Using reference TRBV29-1 and TRBJ1-1 for the parts outside the CDR3, the full variable domain is SAVISQKPSRDICQRGTSLTIQCQVDSQVTMMFWYRQQPGQSLTLIATANQGSEATYESGFVIDKFPISRPNLTFSTLTVSNMSPEDSSIYLCSVARMGNTEAFFGQGTRLTVV.

Ten or more counts support this clonotype. This chain connects TRBV10-3 to TRBJ2-7; 14 nucleotides align to TRBD2. CDR3 length: 16 amino acids. J lost 4 bases, V lost 6 bases, and 8 bases had no gene match. The V gene's germline CDR1 is ENHRY and CDR2 SYGVKD. The CDR3 nucleotides read TGTGCCATCAGGACGACTAGCGGGAGGGCTAGGTACGAGCAGTACTTC. This gives the protein CAIRTTSGRARYEQYF.

The chain uses TRBV5-1 and TRBJ2-1; 9 bases line up with TRBD1. The germline V gene encodes CDR1 SGHRS and CDR2 YFSETQ. Unmatched junction bases numbered 6, after V lost 0 bases and J lost 8 bases. CDR3 size: 15 residues. CDR3 sequence (DNA): TGCGCCAGCAGCTTGGGGGGGGGACAGGGACATGAGCAGTTCTTC. Its protein product is CASSLGGGQGHEQFF.

This clonotype was counted at least ten times. The V gene is TRBV9, the J gene TRBJ2-1; TRBD1 might be the D (5 bases). This CDR3 has 15 residues. The V end was cut by 0 bases, the J end by 5 bases, with 12 bases between. Germline lookup yields CDR1 SGDLS and CDR2 YYNGEE. The CDR3 sequence is CASSVGRAANNEQFF. The CDR3 DNA reads as TGTGCCAGCAGCGTAGGCAGGGCGGCAAACAATGAGCAGTTCTTC. Filled out from reference TRBV9 and TRBJ2-1, the complete variable domain reads DSGVTQTPKHLITATGQRVTLRCSPRSGDLSVYWYQQSLDQGLQFLIQYYNGEERAKGNILERFSAQQFPDLHSELNLSSLELGDSALYFCASSVGRAANNEQFFGPGTRLTVL.

The CDR3 sequence: CSVEDSVNTEAFF. The CDR3 coding sequence is TGCAGCGTTGAAGATTCGGTGAACACTGAAGCTTTCTTT. This chain joins TRBV29-1 and TRBJ1-1; D unresolved. Trimming took 0 bases from V and 0 from J, leaving 5 bases between them. This CDR3 is 13 amino acids long. Looked up from germline, CDR1 is SQVTM and CDR2 is ANQGSEA.

The gene calls are TRBV5-1 and TRBJ1-4; TRBD1 might be the D (6 bases). Trimming took off 0 bases at V and 8 bases at J, with 14 bases between the two ends. Germline V gives CDR1 SGHRS, CDR2 YFSETQ. The CDR3 totals 15 residues. The CDR3 DNA is TGCGCCAGCAGCTTGGTACAGGGATGGAACGAAAAACTGTTTTTT. Protein: CASSLVQGWNEKLFF.

A remark on this clonotype: The junction shows a germline mismatch at one end, possibly a read error. This sequence joins TRBV24-1 and TRBJ2-5; D remains unclear. The germline V gene encodes CDR1 KGHDR and CDR2 SFDVKD. The CDR3 has 11 residues. CDR3 sequence: CSRSHQETQYF. The CDR3 DNA sequence: TGCTCAAGATCCCATCAAGAGACCCAGTACTTC.

V and J are TRBV5-1 and TRBJ1-6, with D unresolved. The CDR3 is made up of 17 amino acids. CDR1 is SGHRS and CDR2 is YFSETQ in the germline V gene. Trimming shortened V by 4 bases and J by 3 bases, and 17 bases separated the two germline ends. CDR3 sequence (DNA): TGCGCCAGCAGCCGATCCCCGGACGGTTACTATAATTCACCCCTCCACTTT. This codes for CASSRSPDGYYNSPLHF. The whole variable domain, filled in from reference TRBV5-1 and TRBJ1-6, reads KAGVTQTPRYLIKTRGQQVTLSCSPISGHRSVSWYQQTPGQGLQFLFEYFSETQRNKGNFPGRFSGRQFSNSRSEMNVSTLELGDSALYLCASSRSPDGYYNSPLHFGNGTRLTVT.

This rearrangement joins TRBV7-3 to TRBJ1-6; D not certain. Germline CDR1 reads SGHTA; CDR2 reads FQGTGA. CDR3 length equals 16 residues. V was cut by 2 bases and J by 10 bases, with 18 bases left in between. The DNA of the CDR3 is TGTGCCAGCAGCTTACTCGGAGCGGGAGCGGGGTCACCCCTCCACTTT. Translating it yields CASSLLGAGAGSPLHF.

The rearrangement uses TRBV9 and TRBJ2-3, with 13 bases matching TRBD2. V gave up 3 bases and J gave up 4 bases; unmatched junction bases: 5. Germline CDR1 is SGDLS and CDR2 is YYNGEE. The CDR3 has 16 residues. The CDR3 sequence is CASSARLAGGPDTQYF. The CDR3 nucleotides are TGTGCCAGCAGCGCCCGACTAGCGGGGGGCCCAGATACGCAGTATTTT.